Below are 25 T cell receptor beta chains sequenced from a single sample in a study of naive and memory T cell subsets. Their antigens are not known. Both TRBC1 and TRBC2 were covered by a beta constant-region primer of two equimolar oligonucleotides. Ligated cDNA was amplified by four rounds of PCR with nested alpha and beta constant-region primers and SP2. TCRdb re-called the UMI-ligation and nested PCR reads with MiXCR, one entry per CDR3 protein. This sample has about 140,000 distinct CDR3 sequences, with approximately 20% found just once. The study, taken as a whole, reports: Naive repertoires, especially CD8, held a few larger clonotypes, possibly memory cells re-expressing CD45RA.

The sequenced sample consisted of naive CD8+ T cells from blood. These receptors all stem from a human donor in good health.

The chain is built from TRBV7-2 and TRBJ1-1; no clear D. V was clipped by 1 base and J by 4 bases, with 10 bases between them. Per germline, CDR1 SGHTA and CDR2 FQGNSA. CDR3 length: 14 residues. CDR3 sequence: CASSLGLPGTEAFF. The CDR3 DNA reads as TGTGCCAGCAGCTTAGGACTCCCAGGCACTGAAGCTTTCTTT.

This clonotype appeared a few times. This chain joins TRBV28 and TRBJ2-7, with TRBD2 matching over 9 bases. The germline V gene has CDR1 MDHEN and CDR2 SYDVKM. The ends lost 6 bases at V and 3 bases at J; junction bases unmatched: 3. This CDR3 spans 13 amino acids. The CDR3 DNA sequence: TGTGCCAGCAGAGGACTAGCGAACTACGAGCAGTACTTC. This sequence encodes CASRGLANYEQYF.

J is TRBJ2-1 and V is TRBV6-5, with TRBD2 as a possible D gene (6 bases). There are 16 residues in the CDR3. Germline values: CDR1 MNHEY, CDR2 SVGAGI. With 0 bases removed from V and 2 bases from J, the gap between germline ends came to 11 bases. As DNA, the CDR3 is TGTGCCAGCAGTTACTCTTCGCGGGGCACCTACAATGAGCAGTTCTTC. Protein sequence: CASSYSSRGTYNEQFF.

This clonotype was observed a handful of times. The DNA for the CDR3 is TGCAGCGCTAGGGGGACTAGCGGAGGCTCCTACAATGAGCAGTTCTTC. This codes for CSARGTSGGSYNEQFF. The V gene is TRBV29-1, the J gene TRBJ2-1; 11 bases fit TRBD2. From germline, CDR1 is SQVTM and CDR2 ANQGSEA. CDR3 size: 16 residues. V was pared by 7 bases and J by 0 bases, with 8 bases of the junction left unmatched.

CDR3 protein: CASSQDRAGTSYTDTQYF. The CDR3, as DNA: TGTGCCAGCAGCCAAGATCGGGCCGGGACTAGTTACACAGATACGCAGTATTTT. The chain uses TRBV4-2 and TRBJ2-3; 8 nucleotides line up with TRBD2. The germline V gene has CDR1 LGHNA and CDR2 YNFKEQ. V lost 0 bases and J lost 2; bases outside the gene matches: 10. The CDR3 loop spans 18 amino acids.

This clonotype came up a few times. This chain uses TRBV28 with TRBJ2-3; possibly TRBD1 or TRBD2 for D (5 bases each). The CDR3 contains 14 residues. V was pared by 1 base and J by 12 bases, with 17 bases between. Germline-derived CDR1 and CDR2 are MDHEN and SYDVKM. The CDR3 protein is CASSLSAGTAVQYF. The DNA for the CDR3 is TGTGCCAGCAGTTTATCGGCAGGGACGGCTGTTCAGTATTTT.

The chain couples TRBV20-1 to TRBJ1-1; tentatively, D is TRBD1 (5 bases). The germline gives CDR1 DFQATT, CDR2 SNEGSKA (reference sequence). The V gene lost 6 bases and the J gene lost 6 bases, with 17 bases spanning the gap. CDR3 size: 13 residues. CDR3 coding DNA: TGCAGTGCCAGGGATAGTAGGGTTCCTGAAGCTTTCTTT. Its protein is CSARDSRVPEAFF.

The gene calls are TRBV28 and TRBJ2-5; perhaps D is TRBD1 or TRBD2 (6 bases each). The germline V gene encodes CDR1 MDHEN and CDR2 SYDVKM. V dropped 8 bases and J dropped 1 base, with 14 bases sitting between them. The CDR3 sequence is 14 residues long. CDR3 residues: CASDTSGAQETQYF. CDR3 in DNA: TGTGCCAGCGACACCTCGGGGGCCCAAGAGACCCAGTACTTC.

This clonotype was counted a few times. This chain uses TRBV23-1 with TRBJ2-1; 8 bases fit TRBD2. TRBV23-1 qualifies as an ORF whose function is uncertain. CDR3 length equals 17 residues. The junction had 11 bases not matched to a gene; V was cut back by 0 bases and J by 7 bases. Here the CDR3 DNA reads TGCGCCAGCAGTCAATCCGGAGCCGGGAGGGTCTCAAATGAGCAGTTCTTC. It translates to CASSQSGAGRVSNEQFF.

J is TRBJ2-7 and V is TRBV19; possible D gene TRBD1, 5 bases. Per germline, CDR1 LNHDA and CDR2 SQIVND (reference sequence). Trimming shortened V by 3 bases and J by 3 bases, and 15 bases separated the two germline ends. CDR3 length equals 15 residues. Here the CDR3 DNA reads TGTGCCAGTAGTATCTTAGGGGATGGGGACTACGAGCAGTACTTC. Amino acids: CASSILGDGDYEQYF. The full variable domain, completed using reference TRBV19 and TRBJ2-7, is DGGITQSPKYLFRKEGQNVTLSCEQNLNHDAMYWYRQDPGQGLRLIYYSQIVNDFQKGDIAEGYSVSREKKESFPLTVTSAQKNPTAFYLCASSILGDGDYEQYFGPGTRLTVT.

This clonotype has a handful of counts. In DNA, the CDR3 is TGTGCCAGCAGCGTAGTGGCAGAATACAATGAGCAGTTCTTC. Its protein is CASSVVAEYNEQFF. The V and J genes are TRBV9 and TRBJ2-1; D gene unclear. Deletions cut 0 bases from V and 4 bases from J, with 8 bases between. This CDR3 is 14 amino acids long. Germline V CDR1 and CDR2: SGDLS, YYNGEE.

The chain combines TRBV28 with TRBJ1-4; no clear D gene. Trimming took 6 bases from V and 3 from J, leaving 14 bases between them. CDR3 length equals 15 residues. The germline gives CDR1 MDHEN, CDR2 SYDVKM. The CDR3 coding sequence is TGTGCCAGCAGCCCCCCAAGGGAGGCTAATGAAAAACTGTTTTTT. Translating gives CASSPPREANEKLFF.

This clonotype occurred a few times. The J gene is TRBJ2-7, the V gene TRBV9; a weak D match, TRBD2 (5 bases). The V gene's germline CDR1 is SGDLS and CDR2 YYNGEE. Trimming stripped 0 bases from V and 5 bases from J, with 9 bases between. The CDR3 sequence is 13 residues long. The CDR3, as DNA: TGTGCCAGCAGCGTAGCGGAGAGGGACGAGCAGTACTTC. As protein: CASSVAERDEQYF.

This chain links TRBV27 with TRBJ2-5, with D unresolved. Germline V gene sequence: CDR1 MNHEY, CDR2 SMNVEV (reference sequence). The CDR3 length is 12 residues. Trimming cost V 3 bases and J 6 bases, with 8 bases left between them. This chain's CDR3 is CASSFLGQTQYF. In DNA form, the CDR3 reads TGTGCCAGCAGTTTTTTGGGTCAGACCCAGTACTTC.

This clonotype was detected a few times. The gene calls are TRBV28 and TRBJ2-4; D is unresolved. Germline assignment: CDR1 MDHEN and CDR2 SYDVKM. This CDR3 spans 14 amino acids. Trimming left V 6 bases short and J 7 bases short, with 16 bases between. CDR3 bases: TGTGCCAGCAGCGACTGGACGGGTTCGAACATTCAGTACTTC. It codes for CASSDWTGSNIQYF.

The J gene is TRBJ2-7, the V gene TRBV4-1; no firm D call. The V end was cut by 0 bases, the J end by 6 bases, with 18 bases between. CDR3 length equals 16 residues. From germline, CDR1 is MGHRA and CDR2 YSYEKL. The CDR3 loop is CASSQEMRLDQPEQYF. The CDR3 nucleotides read TGCGCCAGCAGCCAAGAAATGCGCCTCGATCAGCCCGAGCAGTACTTC.

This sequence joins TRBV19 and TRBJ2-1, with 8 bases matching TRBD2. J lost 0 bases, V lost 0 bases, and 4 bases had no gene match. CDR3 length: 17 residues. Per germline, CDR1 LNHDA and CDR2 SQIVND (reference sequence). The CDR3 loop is CASSIDPSGLSYNEQFF. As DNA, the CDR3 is TGTGCCAGTAGTATAGATCCTAGCGGGCTCTCCTACAATGAGCAGTTCTTC.

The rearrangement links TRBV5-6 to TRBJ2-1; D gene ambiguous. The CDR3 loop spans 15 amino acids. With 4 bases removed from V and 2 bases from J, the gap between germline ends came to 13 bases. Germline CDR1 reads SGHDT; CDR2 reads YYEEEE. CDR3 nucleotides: TGTGCCAGCAGCCCGGACCTAGGGCCCTACAATGAGCAGTTCTTC. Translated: CASSPDLGPYNEQFF.

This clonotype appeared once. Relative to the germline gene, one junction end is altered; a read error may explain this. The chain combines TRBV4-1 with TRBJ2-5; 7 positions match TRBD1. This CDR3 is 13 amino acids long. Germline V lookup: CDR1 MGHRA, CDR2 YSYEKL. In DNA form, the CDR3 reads TGCGCCAGCGCCGACGAACTCCAGGGGGAAAGAGACTTC. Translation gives CASADELQGERDF.

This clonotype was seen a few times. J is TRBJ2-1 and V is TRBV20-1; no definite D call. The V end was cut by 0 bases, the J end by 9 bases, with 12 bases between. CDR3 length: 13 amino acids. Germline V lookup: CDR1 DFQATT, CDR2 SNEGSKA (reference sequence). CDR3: CSARDPVGAEQFF. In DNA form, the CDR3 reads TGCAGTGCTAGAGATCCTGTCGGAGCTGAGCAGTTCTTC.

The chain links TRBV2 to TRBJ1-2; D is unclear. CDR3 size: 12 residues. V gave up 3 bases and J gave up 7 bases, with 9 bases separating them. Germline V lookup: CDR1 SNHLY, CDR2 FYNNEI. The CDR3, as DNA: TGTGCCAGCAGTGACCTACAGAGTGGCTACACCTTC. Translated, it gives CASSDLQSGYTF.

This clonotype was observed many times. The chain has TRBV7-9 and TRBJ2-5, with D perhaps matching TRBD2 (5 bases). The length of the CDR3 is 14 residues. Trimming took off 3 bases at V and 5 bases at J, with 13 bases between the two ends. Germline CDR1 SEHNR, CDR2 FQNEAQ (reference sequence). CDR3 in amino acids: CASSFSGNSETQYF. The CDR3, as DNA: TGTGCCAGCAGCTTCTCCGGGAACTCGGAGACCCAGTACTTC.

The CDR3, as DNA: TGTGCCAGCAGTTTTCGGGAGTTTGCTGAGCAGTTCTTC. Translation: CASSFREFAEQFF. The chain couples TRBV27 to TRBJ2-1, with a tentative D call TRBD2 (6 bases). With 3 bases removed from V and 9 bases from J, the gap between germline ends came to 12 bases. CDR3 length: 13 residues. CDR1 is MNHEY, CDR2 SMNVEV, per germline (reference sequence).

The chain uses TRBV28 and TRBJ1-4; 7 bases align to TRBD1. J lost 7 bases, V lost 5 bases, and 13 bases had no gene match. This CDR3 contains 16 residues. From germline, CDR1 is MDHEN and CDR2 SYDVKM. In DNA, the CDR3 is TGTGCCAGCAGTCCCGGTAGGGGGCGAGCAGGTGAAAAACTGTTTTTT. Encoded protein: CASSPGRGRAGEKLFF.

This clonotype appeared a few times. In DNA, the CDR3 is TGTGCCAGCAGCCAGGGAAGCCTTTATGGCTACACCTTC. This codes for CASSQGSLYGYTF. The rearrangement uses TRBV13 and TRBJ1-2, with D perhaps matching TRBD1 (5 bases). This CDR3 is built from 13 residues. The V gene lost 5 bases and the J gene lost 5 bases, with 12 bases spanning the gap. CDR1 and CDR2 (germline): PRHDT, FYEKMQ (reference sequence).